This T cell receptor beta chain came from a study of shared clonotypes between healthy human individuals. Study outcomes and limitations: Around 5% of naive CD4 clonotypes were common to a handful of donors.

Cells designated naive CD8 were CD45RO-negative and were positively selected for CCR7, with terminally differentiated effector memory CD45RA+ cells excluded. Template for every sorted-subset replicate PCR totaled 150 to 250 ng DNA, 25,000 to 30,000 T cell genomes. Authors' data handling: As immunoSEQ supplied junction-only sequences (without quality scores), filtering differed. Repertoires were generated with immunoSEQ multiplex PCR, while TCRdb's copy carries only in-frame clones and drops some. D and trimming were read from the DNA, whereas the V and J calls and clone size are those reported in that table. The sample consists of around 1.9 million clones, roughly 91% of them appearing once. In the case of this clone: Its antigen remains unknown.

The length of the CDR3 is 16 residues. Per germline, CDR1 SQVTM and CDR2 ANQGSEA. Germline trimming cut 1 base from V and 8 bases from J; bases unmatched to any gene: 11. This TCR derives from a man younger than 30 in good health. Some clones in this sample may be carry-over from other donors' samples. V is TRBV29-1 and J is TRBJ2-2; 9 bases map to TRBD2. Sequencing used naive CD8+ T cells from PBMCs. The CDR3 nucleotides are TGCAGCGTTGAAGTTGAGGTAGCGGGAGTAGGAGGGGAGCTGTTTTTT. As protein: CSVEVEVAGVGGELFF.